The subject of this entry is one TCR beta chain. The antigen it binds to is not known. Qualities for individual bases were not recorded, and no much larger clone is one base off. The CDR3 contains 16 residues, cysteine and phenylalanine counted. Just the 48-base CDR3 DNA is kept, in frame starting at base 1. Deletion took 2 bases off V and 3 bases off J, with a span of 17 bases between the germline ends. CDR1 KGHSH and CDR2 LQKENI were looked up in the germline V gene. TCRbeta CDR3 regions were amplified from genomic DNA using the immunoSEQ Assay, a bias-controlled multiplex PCR. The authors' pipeline ran thus. The number of nucleated cells in each sample was estimated from the amplification of reference gene primers within the assay. Sequence reads were collapsed and filtered to measure the absolute abundance of every unique TCRbeta CDR3 rearrangement. For each sample, productive Simpson clonality was calculated as the square root of Simpson's diversity index over productive rearrangements. Held by TCRdb, this immuneACCESS table contains in-frame sequences only and omits some clones. Under half of the omission traces to an unresolved V gene where checked; the cause of the rest is unknown. V and J calls and clone size are given by that table; D and trimming were obtained from the DNA. The sample table lists 300,000 to 400,000 clones, more than 85% of them with a count of one. The top ten hold 1% of the sample.

Participants in the prospective study were enrolled through a virtual design, were aged roughly 18 to 100 years, and lived in about 25 United States geographic areas. In the prospective study, participants were assigned to cohorts based on the clinical history participants reported in a screening survey and a study questionnaire. ImmuneRACE Cohort 3 recovered participants were defined by two consecutive negative NP/OP PCR tests, healthcare professional clearance, or symptom resolution. In the prospective study, whole blood, serum and a nasopharyngeal or oropharyngeal swab were collected from each participant by mobile phlebotomists. Over an approximately 2-month period, participants in the prospective study had the option of providing additional blood draws and questionnaires. Blood samples from the prospective study were shipped frozen or at room temperature prior to DNA extraction. This record belongs to a study of blood T cell repertoires in COVID-19 (dated by TCRdb to 2018 to 2020). Describing the broader study: The collaborator samples originated in the United States, Italy and Spain and spanned the acute and convalescent phases of COVID-19. A freely available public database, intended as a resource for researchers studying the immune response to SARS-CoV-2, is where the repertoires were released. The prospective study material was composed of cDNA or gDNA derived from T cells, B-cell-depleted T cells, or PBMCs. A de-identified subject ID, COVID-19 status, age in years and sex were almost always included in the sample metadata. Samples were obtained from the ongoing ImmuneRACE study (first 160 participants) and from about 1,300 subjects provided by 6 global collaborators. Where available, HLA class I and class II types were taken from metadata supplied by the sample provider and were not determined by assay-based typing. Subjects who had been exposed to COVID-19, were actively infected with it, or had recovered from it provided the deeply sampled blood TCRbeta repertoires that made up the dataset. The paper as a whole reports these results and caveats: The amount of clinical and demographic metadata varied by source and participant and was provided uncurated.

The TCR comes from a woman aged 25-40 years who had recovered from COVID-19. The rearrangement combines TRBV18 with TRBJ2-7; TRBD1 is possibly the D segment (5 matching bases). Sequenced material: PBMCs or T cells enriched from blood (not recorded which). The bases read TGTGCCAGCTCACCAAGGGGTTTCTCCTCTCTCTACGAGCAGTACTTC. It is translated as CASSPRGFSSLYEQYF.